This record looks at one TCR beta chain sequence and its context. The target antigen is unknown. This entry is derived from a study of graft-versus-host responses after intestinal transplantation. Study-level information: The recipients all started with anti-thymocyte globulin induction and then took tacrolimus and steroids for roughly three years. Whole-study findings and limits: Recipient bone marrow held GvH clones, some seen earlier in ileum or blood.

Clones were sequenced by immunoSEQ multiplex PCR, and TCRdb holds only the in-frame ones, with some missing. The sample contains fewer than 85,000 clones, around 89% of which appear only once. The CDR3 extends over 15 amino acids. The germline V gene encodes CDR1 SGDLS and CDR2 YYNGEE. V shed 0 bases and J shed 7 bases, with 14 bases lying between them. The sample consisted of unstimulated CD8+ T cells sorted from spleen or lymph node cells, taken before intestinal transplant. The chain joins TRBV9 to TRBJ1-5; the D gene is possibly TRBD1 (5 bases). The source of this sequence is a human donor who received an intestinal transplant. CDR3 region: CASSVDGGTLQPQHF. DNA of the CDR3: TGTGCCAGCAGCGTAGATGGAGGGACCCTCCAGCCCCAGCATTTT. Variable domain in full (rest from reference TRBV9 and TRBJ1-5): DSGVTQTPKHLITATGQRVTLRCSPRSGDLSVYWYQQSLDQGLQFLIQYYNGEERAKGNILERFSAQQFPDLHSELNLSSLELGDSALYFCASSVDGGTLQPQHFGDGTRLSIL.